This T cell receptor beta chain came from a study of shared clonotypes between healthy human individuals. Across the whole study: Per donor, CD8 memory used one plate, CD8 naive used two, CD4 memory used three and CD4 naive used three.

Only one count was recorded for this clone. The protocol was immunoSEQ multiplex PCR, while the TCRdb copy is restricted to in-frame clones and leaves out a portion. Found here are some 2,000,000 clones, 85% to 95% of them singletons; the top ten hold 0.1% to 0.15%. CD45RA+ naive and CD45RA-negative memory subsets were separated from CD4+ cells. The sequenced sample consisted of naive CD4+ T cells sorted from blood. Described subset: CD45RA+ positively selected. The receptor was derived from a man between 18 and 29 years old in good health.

The CDR3 loop reads CASNPVGGVNTEAFF. CDR3 bases: TGTGCCAGCAACCCAGTTGGGGGAGTGAACACTGAAGCTTTCTTT. The chain is built from TRBV7-2 and TRBJ1-1; tentative D call: TRBD1 (5 bases). The V end lost 7 bases, the J end lost 0 bases, and 15 bases lay between the germline ends. Germline V CDR1 and CDR2: SGHTA, FQGNSA. The CDR3 runs 15 residues.